Below are 26 T cell receptor beta chains sequenced from a single sample in a study of blood T cell repertoires in COVID-19. Measured with immunoSEQ multiplex PCR; TCRdb has only the in-frame clones, and not every one. The table has 400,000 to 450,000 clones, 80% to 90% seen once. Sequencing used peripheral blood. The receptors shown here come from a woman aged 30 to 39 with active or convalescent COVID-19.

The CDR3 DNA reads TGTGCCAGCAGCCCCGCGGCGGGGAGAGGGGAATATGGCTACACCTTC. It encodes CASSPAAGRGEYGYTF. The chain employs TRBV5-5 and TRBJ1-2, with a weak D call TRBD1 (5 bases). This CDR3 contains 16 residues. V lost 4 bases and J 5 bases, leaving 21 bases between the germline ends. Germline V gives CDR1 SGHKS, CDR2 YYEKEE (reference sequence).

The V and J genes are TRBV5-1 and TRBJ2-5; a possible D gene is TRBD1 (6 bases). V dropped 7 bases and J dropped 4 bases, with 20 bases sitting between them. The CDR3 length is 15 residues. Germline assignment: CDR1 SGHRS and CDR2 YFSETQ. Here the CDR3 reads CASSALGHVGETQYF. The CDR3 DNA is TGCGCCAGCTCCGCTTTGGGACACGTGGGAGAGACCCAGTACTTC.

The chain combines TRBV11-2 with TRBJ2-3; 15 bases map to TRBD2. This CDR3 is 17 amino acids long. Germline CDR1 SGHAT, CDR2 FQNNGV. V lost 5 bases, J lost 4 bases, and 7 bases stayed unmatched. The CDR3 sequence: CASSPGLAGGPSDTQYF. The CDR3 region has the DNA TGTGCCAGCAGCCCAGGACTAGCGGGAGGGCCTTCAGATACGCAGTATTTT. Together with reference TRBV11-2 and TRBJ2-3, the CDR3 gives the full variable domain: EAGVAQSPRYKIIEKRQSVAFWCNPISGHATLYWYQQILGQGPKLLIQFQNNGVVDDSQLPKDRFSAERLKGVDSTLKIQPAKLEDSAVYLCASSPGLAGGPSDTQYFGPGTRLTVL.

The chain is built from TRBV25-1 and TRBJ1-6; 7 bases are a match to TRBD1. CDR3 length: 15 residues. With V trimmed by 1 base and J by 6 bases, 3 bases remained unmatched. Per germline, CDR1 MGHDK and CDR2 SYGVNS. The CDR3 coding sequence is TGTGCCAGCAGTGAATCCCCAGGGGGTAATTCACCCCTCCACTTT. This codes for CASSESPGGNSPLHF.

The chain recombines TRBV10-3 with TRBJ1-2, with 9 bases that match TRBD1. CDR1 is ENHRY and CDR2 is SYGVKD in the germline V gene. This CDR3 region has 16 residues. The junction had 12 bases not matched to a gene; V was cut back by 6 bases and J by 4 bases. The chain's CDR3 is CAISPRTGEGVYGYTF. The CDR3 DNA is TGTGCCATCAGCCCCCGGACAGGGGAAGGGGTCTATGGCTACACCTTC.

The chain joins TRBV4-1 to TRBJ1-1, with D perhaps matching TRBD1 (6 bases). Germline loops: CDR1 MGHRA, CDR2 YSYEKL. V lost 0 bases, J lost 4 bases, and 15 bases lay in between. The CDR3 loop spans 16 amino acids. The CDR3, as DNA: TGCGCCAGCAGCCAAGAAAATTACAGGGTAGGCACTGAAGCTTTCTTT. Its translation: CASSQENYRVGTEAFF.

The chain uses TRBV6-4 and TRBJ1-2, with TRBD1 identical over 11 bases. Germline CDR1 is MRHNA and CDR2 is SNTAGT. V lost 6 bases, J lost 5 bases, and 5 bases stayed unmatched. This CDR3 is 14 amino acids long. CDR3 in amino acids: CASSEGTGGYGYTF. The CDR3 DNA is TGTGCCAGCAGCGAGGGGACAGGGGGATATGGCTACACCTTC.

This clone was observed once. The CDR3 protein is CASRRDRWTFF. The CDR3 DNA sequence: TGTGCCAGTAGACGGGACAGGTGGACTTTCTTT. The V and J genes are TRBV19 and TRBJ1-1, with 8 bases aligning to TRBD1. Germline CDR1 is LNHDA and CDR2 is SQIVND (reference sequence). The CDR3 contains 11 residues. With 6 bases clipped from V and 12 bases from J, the junction kept 6 bases outside the gene matches.

The V gene is TRBV24-1, the J gene TRBJ2-3; 9 nucleotides agree with TRBD1. Trimming took 3 bases from V and 3 from J; bases not matched to a gene: 6. CDR1 is KGHDR and CDR2 is SFDVKD in the germline V gene. The CDR3 is 16 residues long. The CDR3 reads CATSDAVGTGTDTQYF. CDR3 sequence (DNA): TGTGCCACCAGTGATGCCGTAGGGACAGGGACAGATACGCAGTATTTT.

The J gene is TRBJ1-1, the V gene TRBV27; tentative D call: TRBD1 (6 bases). CDR3 length equals 14 residues. V dropped 7 bases and J dropped 1 base, with 13 bases sitting between them. The germline CDR1 and CDR2 sequences are MNHEY and SMNVEV (reference sequence). The CDR3 DNA sequence: TGTGCCAGCACCCGGGACACTCAGAACACTGAAGCTTTCTTT. Protein product: CASTRDTQNTEAFF.

The V call is TRBV6-5, the J call TRBJ2-1, with D perhaps TRBD1 (5 bases). V was clipped by 2 bases and J by 14 bases, with 16 bases between them. CDR1 is MNHEY and CDR2 is SVGAGI in the germline V gene. The CDR3 sequence is 13 residues long. CDR3 residues: CASSYRTGRDEFF. DNA of the CDR3: TGTGCCAGCAGTTACCGGACCGGCAGGGATGAGTTCTTC.

This chain joins TRBV19 and TRBJ2-1; 11 nucleotides line up with TRBD1. V was clipped by 5 bases and J by 2 bases; unmatched bases: 11. This CDR3 has 18 residues. In germline, CDR1 is LNHDA, CDR2 SQIVND (reference sequence). The CDR3 protein is CASSVGTGGVSTYNEQFF. In DNA form, the CDR3 reads TGTGCCAGTAGTGTCGGGACAGGGGGTGTGAGTACCTACAATGAGCAGTTCTTC.

V gene TRBV5-4 combines with J gene TRBJ2-2, with 10 nucleotides matching TRBD2. V shed 4 bases and J 2 bases; nucleotides not matched to a gene: 5. The germline CDR1 and CDR2 sequences are SGHNT and YYREEE (reference sequence). The CDR3 extends over 16 amino acids. CDR3: CASSPRTSGNTGELFF. As DNA, the CDR3 is TGTGCCAGCAGCCCTAGGACTAGCGGAAACACCGGGGAGCTGTTTTTT.

V is TRBV2 and J is TRBJ2-4, with D possibly matching TRBD2 (5 bases). Germline V gene lookup returns CDR1 SNHLY and CDR2 FYNNEI. Deletions cut 3 bases from V and 0 bases from J, with 9 bases between. The CDR3 is 15 residues long. The CDR3: CASSEAGAAKNIQYF. In DNA, the CDR3 is TGTGCCAGCAGTGAGGCGGGTGCAGCCAAAAACATTCAGTACTTC.

The chain joins TRBV6-5 to TRBJ1-2; unclear D gene. With 5 bases removed from V and 3 bases from J, the gap between germline ends came to 16 bases. The germline gives CDR1 MNHEY, CDR2 SVGAGI. This CDR3 has 15 residues. In DNA, the CDR3 is TGTGCCAGCAGTCCTCTACTCGGCGGGGACTATGGCTACACCTTC. This translates into CASSPLLGGDYGYTF.

This chain joins TRBV6-6 and TRBJ2-2; D ambiguous. CDR3 size: 14 residues. Trimming took off 2 bases at V and 3 bases at J, with 7 bases between the two ends. The V gene's germline CDR1 is MNHNY and CDR2 SVGAGI (reference sequence). CDR3 sequence: CASSYELYTGELFF. CDR3 coding DNA: TGTGCCAGCAGTTACGAACTTTACACCGGGGAGCTGTTTTTT.

The chain carries TRBV18 and TRBJ2-1, with 12 nucleotides matching TRBD2. After removal of 2 bases from V and 3 bases from J, the junction contained 5 bases not matched to a gene. Per germline, CDR1 KGHSH and CDR2 LQKENI. CDR3 size: 17 residues. The CDR3 region is CASSPSASGRDYNEQFF. CDR3 DNA sequence: TGTGCCAGCTCACCATCGGCTAGCGGGAGGGACTACAATGAGCAGTTCTTC.

This chain links TRBV9 with TRBJ1-6; 7 bases fit TRBD1. The germline V gene encodes CDR1 SGDLS and CDR2 YYNGEE. The V segment lost 7 bases and the J segment 5 bases; nucleotides outside the gene matches: 9. CDR3 length: 15 amino acids. This CDR3 reads CASSPTGQHNSPLHF. The CDR3 DNA is TGTGCCAGCTCGCCGACGGGACAGCATAATTCACCCCTCCACTTT. The full variable domain, its missing parts supplied by reference TRBV9 and TRBJ1-6, is DSGVTQTPKHLITATGQRVTLRCSPRSGDLSVYWYQQSLDQGLQFLIQYYNGEERAKGNILERFSAQQFPDLHSELNLSSLELGDSALYFCASSPTGQHNSPLHFGNGTRLTVT.

The chain joins TRBV6-6 to TRBJ1-2; D not certain. The V end was cut by 10 bases, the J end by 0 bases, with 12 bases between. In germline, CDR1 is MNHNY, CDR2 SVGAGI (reference sequence). This CDR3 region has 13 residues. CDR3 nucleotide sequence: TGTGCCACCCGGAGAGGTACTAACTATGGCTACACCTTC. Its translation is CATRRGTNYGYTF.

The V gene is TRBV2, the J gene TRBJ1-4; 8 positions match TRBD1. The V and J ends lost 6 bases and 6 bases, in that order; junction bases with no gene match: 6. The length of the CDR3 is 14 residues. Germline V gene data show CDR1 as SNHLY and CDR2 as FYNNEI. CDR3 region: CASSADRGYEKLFF. In DNA form, the CDR3 reads TGTGCCAGCAGCGCCGACAGGGGCTATGAAAAACTGTTTTTT.

V gene TRBV19 combines with J gene TRBJ2-3, with 7 bases identical to TRBD1. The germline gives CDR1 LNHDA, CDR2 SQIVND (reference sequence). The CDR3 loop spans 15 amino acids. J was trimmed by 2 bases and V by 6 bases; bases with no gene match: 8. This CDR3 is CASRDGTANTDTQYF. CDR3 in DNA: TGTGCCAGTAGAGACGGGACAGCCAACACAGATACGCAGTATTTT.

The V call is TRBV3-1 (or the pseudogene TRBV3-2), the J call TRBJ1-2, with 7 nucleotides matching TRBD1. V was pared by 3 bases and J by 5 bases, with 9 bases of the junction left unmatched. Germline V gene sequence: CDR1 LGHDT, CDR2 YNNKEL (reference sequence). This CDR3 has 15 residues. This CDR3 reads CASSQLTGPDYGYTF. In DNA, the CDR3 is TGTGCCAGCAGCCAGTTGACAGGGCCCGATTATGGCTACACCTTC.

V gene TRBV7-2 combines with J gene TRBJ1-6, with D maybe TRBD1 (5 bases). Germline CDR1 and CDR2: SGHTA and FQGNSA. V was shortened by 6 bases and J by 4 bases, with 10 bases between the two germline ends. The CDR3 is 14 amino acids. The chain's CDR3 is CASRIPGYNSPLHF. CDR3 sequence (DNA): TGTGCCAGCAGGATCCCAGGGTATAATTCACCCCTCCACTTT.

The CDR3 reads CASGLGVVGQMNTEAFF. CDR3 nucleotides: TGTGCTAGTGGTTTAGGAGTGGTGGGGCAGATGAACACTGAAGCTTTCTTT. The V call is TRBV12-5, the J call TRBJ1-1; D might be TRBD1 (5 bases). Trimming took 3 bases from V and 0 from J, leaving 17 bases between them. Germline V lookup: CDR1 LGHNT, CDR2 FRNRAP. The CDR3 extends over 17 amino acids.

The rearrangement joins TRBV2 to TRBJ1-3; D not resolved. V lost 6 bases and J lost 0, with 9 bases in between. CDR1 and CDR2 (germline): SNHLY, FYNNEI. The CDR3 consists of 14 residues. The DNA of the CDR3 is TGTGCCAGCAGGTTTCAGGACTCTGGAAACACCATATATTTT. Its protein is CASRFQDSGNTIYF.

This clone was detected a few times. V usage is TRBV2 and J usage is TRBJ1-2, with D uncertain. The CDR3 contains 13 residues. Deletions cut 2 bases from V and 7 bases from J, with 11 bases between. Germline V lookup: CDR1 SNHLY, CDR2 FYNNEI. The CDR3 reads CASSEFGDAGYTF. The CDR3, as DNA: TGTGCCAGCAGTGAATTCGGGGATGCTGGCTACACCTTC.